Listed below are T cell receptor beta chains from one sample, sequenced in a study of T cell responses to AZD1222 COVID-19 vaccine. Profiled with immunoSEQ multiplex PCR; TCRdb holds only in-frame clones, not every one. The repertoire includes approximately 140,000 clones, about nine tenths of them detected once, and 3.5% to 4% sits in the top ten. Sequencing was performed on peripheral blood, taken 28 days after the second AZD1222 dose. The receptor set was obtained from an adult who received the AZD1222 COVID-19 vaccine. The CDR3 runs from the conserved cysteine through the conserved F or W. Fields, in order: CDR3 DNA, CDR3 protein, J gene, D gene, CDR3 length, V gene, clone size. D genes are given only for firm matches. The size of a clone is reported for some rows only, either as once, few or many, or as a class for expanded clones.

TGTGCCAGCAGAAGGACAGCTTCTAACTATGGCTACACCTTC	CASRRTASNYGYTF	TRBJ1-2	NA	14	TRBV6-5	NA
TGTGCCAGCAGCCCGGTAGCGGGAGCCTACAATGAGCAGTTCTTC	CASSPVAGAYNEQFF	TRBJ2-1	TRBD2	15	TRBV7-2	NA
TGTGCCAGCAGCTTCACAGGGTCTGAAGCTTTCTTT	CASSFTGSEAFF	TRBJ1-1	NA	12	TRBV7-2	NA
TGCAGTGCTAGTAGGCCCGAACAAGAGACCCAGTACTTC	CSASRPEQETQYF	TRBJ2-5	NA	13	TRBV20-1	NA
TGTGCCAGCAGCTTCCCGGGCTTCTCTGGAAACACCATATATTTT	CASSFPGFSGNTIYF	TRBJ1-3	NA	15	TRBV7-2	NA
TGTGCCAGCAGTCGAGGGACAGGGGGTAACTATGGCTACACCTTC	CASSRGTGGNYGYTF	TRBJ1-2	TRBD1	15	TRBV6-5	NA
TGTGCCAGCAGTTACACGGACCAAGCTGAAGCTTTCTTT	CASSYTDQAEAFF	TRBJ1-1	NA	13	TRBV6-6	NA
TGTGCCAGCAGCTTGGAGGGGGGGAACACTGAAGCTTTCTTT	CASSLEGGNTEAFF	TRBJ1-1	NA	14	TRBV5-5	once
TGTGCCAGCAGCCAGGGACTAGCCTCAGATACGCAGTATTTT	CASSQGLASDTQYF	TRBJ2-3	TRBD2	14	TRBV11-3	NA
TGCGCCAGCAGCTTGGACAGGGGGCGAGGCACTGAAGCTTTCTTT	CASSLDRGRGTEAFF	TRBJ1-1	TRBD1	15	TRBV5-1	NA
TGTGCCAGTAGTGACAGTTCCGGCGTAGGCAATCAGCCCCAGCATTTT	CASSDSSGVGNQPQHF	TRBJ1-5	NA	16	TRBV19	once
TGTGCTAGTGGTCCAGCGGGATACAATGAGCAGTTCTTC	CASGPAGYNEQFF	TRBJ2-1	TRBD2	13	TRBV12-5	NA
TGTGCCAGCAGCTTTCCGGGCCAGGAGACCCAGTACTTC	CASSFPGQETQYF	TRBJ2-5	NA	13	TRBV5-8	NA
TGTGCCAGCAGCTGCTGGACTAGCGGGAGTTGCACCGGGGAGCTGTTTTTT	CASSCWTSGSCTGELFF	TRBJ2-2	TRBD2	17	TRBV11-3	NA
TGCAGCGTAACCGGGACAGCGAACACTGAAGCTTTCTTT	CSVTGTANTEAFF	TRBJ1-1	TRBD1	13	TRBV29-1	NA
TGTGCAAGTCGCGAAAGGTCCGGGAACACTGAAGCTTTCTTT	CASRERSGNTEAFF	TRBJ1-1	NA	14	TRBV12-2	NA
TGTGCCAGCAGCTGGGGGACAGGAGGGATCACAGATACGCAGTATTTT	CASSWGTGGITDTQYF	TRBJ2-3	TRBD1	16	TRBV5-6	NA
TGTGCCAGCAGTTTCACGCGATTTACTGAAGCTTTCTTT	CASSFTRFTEAFF	TRBJ1-1	NA	13	TRBV12-3/TRBV12-4	NA
TGTGCCAGCAGCCCCCAGGCGGCTAGCGGGAACACAGATACGCAGTATTTT	CASSPQAASGNTDTQYF	TRBJ2-3	NA	17	TRBV21-1	NA
TGTGCCAGCAGCTTAGGGAGGGCAGGGCATCAGCCCCAGCATTTT	CASSLGRAGHQPQHF	TRBJ1-5	NA	15	TRBV7-9	NA
TGTGCCAGCAGTCCCCCCCAGGCAGGGCTTGTATTAGCTTTCTTT	CASSPPQAGLVLAFF	TRBJ1-1	NA	15	TRBV6-6	once
TGTGCCAGCAGCTTGACAGACACCGGGGAGCTGTTTTTT	CASSLTDTGELFF	TRBJ2-2	NA	13	TRBV5-4	once
TGTGCCAGCAGTTTACCCAGGAGGAGTTCGAGGACTGAAGCTTTCTTT	CASSLPRRSSRTEAFF	TRBJ1-1	NA	16	TRBV28	NA
TGTGCCAGCAGCCACCTAGCGGGTCGCTCCTACGAGCAGTACTTC	CASSHLAGRSYEQYF	TRBJ2-7	TRBD2	15	TRBV3-1/TRBV3-2	NA
TGTGCCAGCAGTTTAATGAGGAATGAAAAACTGTTTTTT	CASSLMRNEKLFF	TRBJ1-4	NA	13	TRBV12-3/TRBV12-4	NA
TGTGCCAGCAGCTTTAACAATCAGCCCCAGCATTTT	CASSFNNQPQHF	TRBJ1-5	NA	12	TRBV7-2	NA
TGTGCCTGGAGATACAGGAACACTGAAGCTTTCTTT	CAWRYRNTEAFF	TRBJ1-1	NA	12	TRBV30	NA
TGTGCCACCAGCCGCGGCAGGACAGGGGTCTACGAGCAGTACTTC	CATSRGRTGVYEQYF	TRBJ2-7	TRBD1	15	TRBV15	NA
TGTGCCAGCAGTTACCAGGGGGCGCAGAATGAGCAGTTCTTC	CASSYQGAQNEQFF	TRBJ2-1	TRBD1	14	TRBV6-5	NA
TGCGCCAGCACCCCTCCATTCACAGATACGCAGTATTTT	CASTPPFTDTQYF	TRBJ2-3	NA	13	TRBV5-1	NA
TGTGCCAGCAGTTACCGGGGACAGCCAGGAGGGTCGAGCAATCAGCCCCAGCATTTT	CASSYRGQPGGSSNQPQHF	TRBJ1-5	TRBD1	19	TRBV6-2/TRBV6-3	once
TGTGCCAGCAGCGTAGGAACCACGGGACTCTTGAACACTGAAGCTTTCTTT	CASSVGTTGLLNTEAFF	TRBJ1-1	NA	17	TRBV9	NA
TGTGCCAGCAGCCTAGGGGGCGGGGAGCTGTTTTTT	CASSLGGGELFF	TRBJ2-2	NA	12	TRBV3-1/TRBV3-2	NA
TGTGCCTGGAGTGGTCTAGCGGGAGGCGAGCAGTACTTC	CAWSGLAGGEQYF	TRBJ2-7	TRBD2	13	TRBV30	NA
TGTGCCAGATGGTCGGGACAAGCGAACACCGGGGAGCTGTTTTTT	CARWSGQANTGELFF	TRBJ2-2	NA	15	TRBV2	many
TGTGCCAGCACCAAACTACAAGGCTCTGGAAACACCATATATTTT	CASTKLQGSGNTIYF	TRBJ1-3	NA	15	TRBV5-6	NA
TGTGCCATCACTCCCGATCCCGGGGGTAATGAAAAACTGTTTTTT	CAITPDPGGNEKLFF	TRBJ1-4	NA	15	TRBV10-3	NA
TGTGCCAGCAGCTTGTGGCAGGATGGCTACACCTTC	CASSLWQDGYTF	TRBJ1-2	NA	12	TRBV5-5	once
TGTGCCAGCAGTTCCGGGACTATGACGAGATACGAGCAGTACTTC	CASSSGTMTRYEQYF	TRBJ2-7	TRBD2	15	TRBV5-4	NA
TGTGCCAGCAGCCCACGAGCGGGAGGGCAAGAGACCCAGTACTTC	CASSPRAGGQETQYF	TRBJ2-5	TRBD2	15	TRBV5-4	NA
TGTGCCAGCAGCTTTCGGCGGATCTACGAGCAGTACTTC	CASSFRRIYEQYF	TRBJ2-7	NA	13	TRBV7-2	NA
TGCGCCAGCAGCACTCGGACAGGGATTACCGGGGAGCTGTTTTTT	CASSTRTGITGELFF	TRBJ2-2	TRBD1	15	TRBV5-1	NA
TGTGCCAGCAGTGAGGCGGGTACGCGTTTAATCATCAATGAGCAGTTCTTC	CASSEAGTRLIINEQFF	TRBJ2-1	NA	17	TRBV6-4	once
TGTGCCAGCAGTGAAACAGGGGGCGGGTACAATGAGCAGTTCTTC	CASSETGGGYNEQFF	TRBJ2-1	TRBD1	15	TRBV6-1	NA
TGTGCCAGCAGCCAAGTGCGGGGGTCGTACGAGCAGTACTTC	CASSQVRGSYEQYF	TRBJ2-7	TRBD2	14	TRBV3-1/TRBV3-2	NA
TGTGCCGGCACAGGGTCCTATAATTCACCCCTCCACTTT	CAGTGSYNSPLHF	TRBJ1-6	NA	13	TRBV6-5	NA
TGTGCCAGCAGCTTAGGGACGCAGGGGAATGAGCAGTTCTTC	CASSLGTQGNEQFF	TRBJ2-1	NA	14	TRBV7-2	NA
TGTGCCAGTAGTCGAGGGGGGCCCGGGGAGCTGTTTTTT	CASSRGGPGELFF	TRBJ2-2	NA	13	TRBV19	NA
TGTGCCAGCATCCGGACAGGGGATCAGCCCCAGCATTTT	CASIRTGDQPQHF	TRBJ1-5	TRBD1	13	TRBV6-5	NA
TGTGCCATCAAAGCCAGCGGAGGGGTTTACGAGCAGTACTTC	CAIKASGGVYEQYF	TRBJ2-7	NA	14	TRBV10-3	NA
TGTGCCAGCTCACCATCCCCAAGGGCGGGGATGGGCACAGATACGCAGTATTTT	CASSPSPRAGMGTDTQYF	TRBJ2-3	NA	18	TRBV18	NA
TGTGCCTGGAGTGTATCACTTGGGGACACCATATATTTT	CAWSVSLGDTIYF	TRBJ1-3	NA	13	TRBV30	once
TGTGCCAGCAGCGCCATTAAAGGACAGGGCGGCTACACCTTC	CASSAIKGQGGYTF	TRBJ1-2	TRBD1	14	TRBV11-2	NA
TGTGCCAGCTCCCCCGCCCCCGGGCGGGAGCTGTTTTTT	CASSPAPGRELFF	TRBJ2-2	NA	13	TRBV18	NA